This passage covers 10 T cell receptor beta chains from one sample sequenced in a study of shared clonotypes between healthy human individuals. TCRdb keeps only in-frame clones here, not all; method: immunoSEQ multiplex PCR. The sample records approximately 2.1 million clones, more than 80% being singletons. The specimen sequenced was naive CD4+ T cells from PBMCs. Sample subset: CD45RA+ positively selected. Receptor source: a man between 18 and 29 years old in good health. Some clones in this sample may be carry-over from other donors' samples.

This clone was detected a few times. The rearrangement uses TRBV6-6 and TRBJ1-1; weak D call: TRBD1 (5 bases). The V and J ends lost 2 bases and 6 bases respectively, with 19 bases between them. From germline, CDR1 is MNHNY and CDR2 SVGAGI (reference sequence). The CDR3 is made up of 16 amino acids. The DNA of the CDR3 is TGTGCCAGCAGTTACGGGAATCTAAGGACGGGGGCTGAAGCTTTCTTT. It encodes CASSYGNLRTGAEAFF.

This chain uses TRBV12-5 with TRBJ2-1; 10 bases line up with TRBD1. The CDR3 is 14 residues long. J was trimmed by 9 bases and V by 1 base; bases with no gene match: 3. Germline V CDR1 and CDR2: LGHNT, FRNRAP. The CDR3 DNA sequence: TGTGCTAGTGGTTTGGCAAGGGACAGGGGTGAGCAGTTCTTC. Translation: CASGLARDRGEQFF. The full variable domain, rest sourced from reference TRBV12-5 and TRBJ2-1, is DARVTQTPRHKVTEMGQEVTMRCQPILGHNTVFWYRQTMMQGLELLAYFRNRAPLDDSGMPKDRFSAEMPDATLATLKIQPSEPRDSAVYFCASGLARDRGEQFFGPGTRLTVL.

The chain couples TRBV9 to TRBJ2-7, with D possibly TRBD2 on 7 matching bases. Germline CDR1 reads SGDLS; CDR2 reads YYNGEE. The CDR3 has 16 residues. V lost 4 bases, J lost 5 bases, and 22 bases lay in between. For the CDR3, the DNA is TGTGCCAGCAGCACCCGCGGGGGCGCGGGAGCCCACGAGCAGTACTTC. This codes for CASSTRGGAGAHEQYF.

The chain has TRBV28 and TRBJ1-1, with TRBD1 as a possible D gene (5 bases). Trimming removed 6 bases from V and 4 bases from J, with 15 bases in between. Germline V lookup: CDR1 MDHEN, CDR2 SYDVKM. The CDR3 consists of 14 residues. CDR3 sequence (DNA): TGTGCCAGCAGCTATTGGCGGGGGTCCACTGAAGCTTTCTTT. Translation gives CASSYWRGSTEAFF.

The chain uses TRBV27 and TRBJ2-2; perhaps TRBD1 as D (6 bases). Trimming stripped 5 bases from V and 7 bases from J, with 11 bases between. The CDR3 has 13 residues. Germline CDR1 MNHEY, CDR2 SMNVEV (reference sequence). The CDR3 here is CASSPLGGGELFF. The CDR3 region has the DNA TGTGCCAGCAGTCCCCTAGGGGGCGGGGAGCTGTTTTTT.

The V gene is TRBV19, the J gene TRBJ2-1; D possibly uses TRBD1 or TRBD2 (7 bases each). The CDR3 has 14 amino acids. The V end was cut by 8 bases, the J end by 6 bases, with 17 bases between. Germline-derived CDR1 and CDR2 are LNHDA and SQIVND (reference sequence). Here the CDR3 reads CASGQEGGLNEQFF. CDR3 DNA sequence: TGTGCCAGTGGACAGGAGGGAGGGCTCAATGAGCAGTTCTTC.

The V and J genes are TRBV2 and TRBJ2-7, with D hard to call. The CDR3 is made up of 14 amino acids. Trimming cost V 6 bases and J 2 bases, with 14 bases left between them. Germline CDR1 SNHLY, CDR2 FYNNEI. The CDR3 is CASRANGRTYEQYF. DNA for the CDR3: TGTGCCAGCAGGGCGAACGGGCGGACCTACGAGCAGTACTTC.

The chain recombines TRBV5-6 with TRBJ2-1; TRBD2 might be the D (5 bases). CDR1 is SGHDT and CDR2 is YYEEEE in the germline V gene. Trimming pared 0 bases from V and 3 bases from J, leaving 13 bases between. The CDR3 totals 16 residues. The CDR3: CASSLAQRRFYNEQFF. CDR3 in DNA: TGTGCCAGCAGCTTGGCCCAGCGGAGATTCTACAATGAGCAGTTCTTC. Looking up the rest from reference TRBV5-6 and TRBJ2-1 gives the full variable domain: DAGVTQSPTHLIKTRGQQVTLRCSPKSGHDTVSWYQQALGQGPQFIFQYYEEEERQRGNFPDRFSGHQFPNYSSELNVNALLLGDSALYLCASSLAQRRFYNEQFFGPGTRLTVL.

This chain links TRBV15 with TRBJ1-2, with a tentative D call TRBD1 (6 bases). Germline V lookup: CDR1 LNHNV, CDR2 YYDKDF (reference sequence). The CDR3 runs 13 residues. The V and J ends lost 5 bases and 10 bases respectively, with 17 bases between them. CDR3 DNA: TGTGCCACCAGCCGAGGGGGACTCGAGTACTACACCTTC. Translation gives CATSRGGLEYYTF.

V usage is TRBV5-6 and J usage is TRBJ1-4; tentative D call: TRBD1 (5 bases). V was pared by 9 bases and J by 3 bases, with 12 bases between. The CDR3 consists of 13 residues. The V gene's germline CDR1 is SGHDT and CDR2 YYEEEE. The CDR3, as DNA: TGTGCCACCTCGACAGCTCCTAATGAAAAACTGTTTTTT. Residues: CATSTAPNEKLFF.